This is a list of T cell receptor beta chains from one sample in a study of T-cell reconstitution after alpha-beta-depleted transplantation in children. Each CDR3 protein gets one entry after TCRdb re-called the PCR reads with MiXCR. The sample has about 830,000 distinct CDR3 sequences; roughly 15% are singletons. The sample in question was PBMCs, mostly from graft donor cells, obtained 360 days after TCRalphabeta/CD19-depleted stem cell transplant. The receptors derive from a male patient under 18 who had a stem cell transplant for acute lymphoblastic leukemia, so the T cells may come from the graft donor. CDR3s include the opening cysteine and the closing phenylalanine or tryptophan.

J | V | CDR3
TRBJ2-1 | TRBV5-1 | CASSLEQGPYNEQFF
TRBJ2-7 | TRBV15 | CATSRDSLAAYEQYF
TRBJ2-1 | TRBV7-2 | CASSLRGGRLNEQFF
TRBJ1-3 | TRBV3-1 | CASSQAGPLTGNTIYF
TRBJ2-1 | TRBV21-1 | CASRRHRDRVYNEQFF
TRBJ2-2 | TRBV27 | CASSKTRLWRTGELFF
TRBJ2-1 | TRBV20-1 | CSARGTRTSGRDNSYNEQFF
TRBJ1-3 | TRBV15 | CATSRDKTGSGNTIYF
TRBJ2-1 | TRBV27 | CASSFSGLGEQFF
TRBJ2-7 | TRBV5-1 | CASSFLAGEEQYF
TRBJ1-5 | TRBV7-2 | CASSLAGGGRGNQPQHF
TRBJ1-5 | TRBV27 | CASSFGPGGINQPQHF
TRBJ2-5 | TRBV10-3 | CAIAASGREETQYF
TRBJ2-1 | TRBV7-8 | CASSFKPPEGYNEQFF
TRBJ2-7 | TRBV13 | CASSSGTADYEQYF
TRBJ2-5 | TRBV7-3 | CASSPWDRETQYF
TRBJ1-1 | TRBV20-1 | CSAGDRRWNTEAFF
TRBJ2-1 | TRBV6-1 | CASSDRGGLQFF
TRBJ1-4 | TRBV15 | CATSRFLYEELFF
TRBJ2-7 | TRBV10-2 | CASSEPTGRPSEQYF
TRBJ1-4 | TRBV5-1 | CASSVQGRNEKLFF
TRBJ2-1 | TRBV5-1 | CASSSSGSINEQFF
TRBJ2-4 | TRBV7-2 | CASSLAPAGGWGKNIQYF
TRBJ2-5 | TRBV5-1 | CASSAGGPVAQYF
TRBJ2-7 | TRBV27 | CASSLRVVDEQYF
TRBJ2-7 | TRBV28 | CASSKPGLVSYEQYF
TRBJ2-3 | TRBV29-1 | CSVLEGTQYF
TRBJ2-7 | TRBV5-1 | CASSSPPPGTTYEQYF
TRBJ2-3 | TRBV19 | CASSIGTPTSTDTQYF
TRBJ2-7 | TRBV12-3/TRBV12-4 | CASSFSRLLSYEQYF
TRBJ2-1 | TRBV9 | CASSVTGVGQFF
TRBJ2-7 | TRBV12-3/TRBV12-4 | CASSTPGQGLYEQYF
TRBJ1-2 | TRBV5-1 | CASSSVRADYGYTF
TRBJ2-1 | TRBV24-1 | CATSDNNEQFF
TRBJ1-5 | TRBV7-9 | CASSPTSGNGQPQHF
TRBJ2-5 | TRBV15 | CATSGRLAVQETQYF
TRBJ2-1 | TRBV25-1 | CASSEWGGSSYNEQFF
TRBJ2-7 | TRBV9 | CASSVDRTGSSYEQYF
TRBJ2-5 | TRBV7-4 | CASSPDGVSGRETQYF